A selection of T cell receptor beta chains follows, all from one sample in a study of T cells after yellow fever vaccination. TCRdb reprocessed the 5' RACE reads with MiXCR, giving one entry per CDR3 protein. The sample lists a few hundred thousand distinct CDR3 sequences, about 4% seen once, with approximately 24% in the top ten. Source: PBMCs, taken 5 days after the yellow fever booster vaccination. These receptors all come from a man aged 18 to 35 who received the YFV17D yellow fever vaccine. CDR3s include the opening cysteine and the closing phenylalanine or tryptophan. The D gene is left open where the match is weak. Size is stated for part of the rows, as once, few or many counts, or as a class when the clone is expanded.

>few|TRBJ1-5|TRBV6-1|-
CASRGGGSWQPQHF
TGTGCCAGCAGAGGGGGGGGGTCGTGGCAGCCCCAGCATTTT
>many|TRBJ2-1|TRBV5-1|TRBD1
CASSSTGQGATPGNEQFF
TGCGCCAGCAGCTCAACCGGACAGGGCGCAACTCCTGGCAATGAGCAGTTCTTC
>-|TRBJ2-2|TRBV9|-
CASSGRDGQTGELFF
TGTGCCAGCAGCGGCCGGGACGGTCAGACCGGGGAGCTGTTTTTT
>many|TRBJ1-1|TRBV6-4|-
CAIRRVGAFF
TGTGCCATCCGGCGGGTTGGAGCTTTCTTT
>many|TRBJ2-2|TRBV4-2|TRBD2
CASSQQTSVPGELFF
TGTGCCAGCAGCCAACAGACTAGCGTCCCCGGGGAGCTGTTTTTT
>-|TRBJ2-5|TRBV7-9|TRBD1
CASSRGTGGRETQYF
TGTGCCAGCAGCCGTGGGACAGGGGGTAGAGAGACCCAGTACTTC
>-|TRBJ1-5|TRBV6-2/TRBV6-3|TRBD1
CASSPGTGSYEAQHF
TGTGCCAGCAGTCCCGGGACAGGGTCATATGAGGCCCAGCATTTT
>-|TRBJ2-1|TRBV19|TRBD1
CASSIGQGAPLEQFF
TGTGCCAGTAGTATTGGACAGGGGGCGCCTCTTGAGCAGTTCTTC
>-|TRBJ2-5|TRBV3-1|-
CASSQQVSQVGQETQYF
TGTGCCAGCAGCCAACAGGTCAGTCAGGTTGGGCAAGAGACCCAGTACTTC
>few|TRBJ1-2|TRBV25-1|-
CASSEGTNYGYTF
TGTGCCAGCAGTGAAGGGACAAACTATGGCTACACCTTC
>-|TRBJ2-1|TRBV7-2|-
CASRSRHASSYNEQFF
TGTGCCAGCAGATCTCGGCACGCGAGCTCCTACAATGAGCAGTTCTTC
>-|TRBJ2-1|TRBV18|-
CASSPPGGEQFF
TGTGCCAGCTCACCACCGGGGGGTGAGCAGTTCTTC
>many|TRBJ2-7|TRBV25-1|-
CASSDGSQGPYEQYF
TGTGCCAGCAGTGACGGGAGCCAGGGTCCCTACGAGCAGTACTTC
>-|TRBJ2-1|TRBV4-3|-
CASSQERGNEQFF
TGCGCCAGCAGCCAAGAGAGGGGCAATGAGCAGTTCTTC
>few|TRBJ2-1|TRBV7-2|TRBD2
CASSPHYPGGVYNEQFF
TGTGCCAGCAGCCCACACTATCCGGGGGGGGTCTACAATGAGCAGTTCTTC
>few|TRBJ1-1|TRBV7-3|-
CASSQTTTKNTEAFF
TGTGCCAGCAGCCAGACCACTACCAAAAACACTGAAGCTTTCTTT
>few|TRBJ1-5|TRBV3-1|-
CASSHGYRVGQPQHF
TGTGCCAGCAGCCACGGATACAGGGTCGGGCAGCCCCAGCATTTT
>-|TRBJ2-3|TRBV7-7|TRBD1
CASSVGQGFTDTQYF
TGTGCTAGCAGCGTCGGACAGGGGTTCACAGATACGCAGTATTTT
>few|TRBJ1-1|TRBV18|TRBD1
CASSLMGQLDTEAFF
TGTGCCAGCTCATTAATGGGACAGTTAGACACTGAAGCTTTCTTT
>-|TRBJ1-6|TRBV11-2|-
CASSLGPQGNSPLHF
TGTGCCAGCAGCTTAGGACCGCAGGGAAATTCACCCCTCCACTTT
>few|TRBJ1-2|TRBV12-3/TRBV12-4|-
CASSFSPEVNYGYTF
TGTGCCAGCAGTTTCTCTCCGGAGGTTAACTATGGCTACACCTTC
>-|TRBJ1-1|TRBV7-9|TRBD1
CASSPTGARVTEAFF
TGTGCCAGCAGTCCTACAGGGGCGCGGGTCACTGAAGCTTTCTTT
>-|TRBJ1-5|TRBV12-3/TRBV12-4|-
CASSWDLVNQPQHF
TGTGCCAGCAGCTGGGACTTGGTCAATCAGCCCCAGCATTTT
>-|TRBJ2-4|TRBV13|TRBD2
CASVRGGENIQYF
TGTGCCAGTGTCCGGGGGGGAGAGAACATTCAGTACTTC
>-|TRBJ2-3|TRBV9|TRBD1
CASSPLETGAAPDTQYF
TGTGCCAGCAGCCCATTGGAGACAGGGGCTGCCCCAGATACGCAGTATTTT
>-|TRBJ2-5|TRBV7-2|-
CASSLAAQTQYF
TGTGCCAGCAGCTTAGCGGCCCAGACCCAGTACTTC
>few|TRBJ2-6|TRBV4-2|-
CASSHYKPRLSGANVLTF
TGTGCCAGCAGCCACTACAAGCCCAGGCTCTCTGGGGCCAACGTCCTGACTTTC
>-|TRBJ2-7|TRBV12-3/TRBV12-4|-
CASSLTRSSYEQYF
TGTGCCAGCAGTTTAACGAGGAGCTCCTACGAGCAGTACTTC
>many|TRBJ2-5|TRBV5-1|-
CASSWEETQYF
TGCGCCAGCAGCTGGGAGGAGACCCAGTACTTC
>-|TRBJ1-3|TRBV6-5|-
CASRLGRSGNTIYF
TGTGCCAGCAGACTAGGCCGCTCTGGAAACACCATATATTTT
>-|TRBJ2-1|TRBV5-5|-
CASSHLAGSSYNEQFF
TGTGCCAGCAGCCATTTAGCAGGGAGCTCCTACAATGAGCAGTTCTTC
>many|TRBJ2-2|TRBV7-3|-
CASSFYAGHTGELFF
TGTGCCAGCAGCTTTTACGCGGGGCACACCGGGGAGCTGTTTTTT
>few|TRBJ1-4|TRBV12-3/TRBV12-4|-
CASSLRVGTKEKLFF
TGTGCCAGCAGTTTACGGGTGGGCACAAAGGAAAAACTGTTTTTT
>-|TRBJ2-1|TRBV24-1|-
CATSDLGNSPGEFF
TGTGCCACCAGTGATTTGGGGAACAGCCCTGGGGAGTTCTTC
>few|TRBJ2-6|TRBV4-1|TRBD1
CASSRGDRSSGANVLTF
TGCGCCAGCAGCCGGGGGGACAGGAGCTCTGGGGCCAACGTCCTGACTTTC
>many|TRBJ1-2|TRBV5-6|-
CASSQMRSADYGYTF
TGTGCCAGCAGCCAGATGAGATCAGCTGACTATGGCTACACCTTC
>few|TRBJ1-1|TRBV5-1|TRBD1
CASEGQEGTEAFF
TGCGCCAGCGAGGGACAGGAGGGCACTGAAGCTTTCTTT
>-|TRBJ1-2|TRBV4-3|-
CASSQDLATRGYTF
TGCGCCAGCAGCCAAGATCTGGCCACCCGGGGCTACACCTTC
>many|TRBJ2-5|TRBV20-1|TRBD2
CSASALAGAGETQYF
TGCAGTGCTAGTGCGCTAGCGGGGGCAGGAGAGACCCAGTACTTC
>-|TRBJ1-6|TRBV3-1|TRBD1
CASSQTTGPPLHF
TGTGCCAGCAGCCAGACGACAGGGCCCCCACTCCACTTT
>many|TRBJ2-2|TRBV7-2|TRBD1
CASSLGQGGRELFF
TGTGCCAGCAGCCTGGGACAGGGAGGGCGGGAGCTGTTTTTT
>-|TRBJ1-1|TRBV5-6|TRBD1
CASSLGQGNVITEAFF
TGTGCCAGCAGCTTGGGACAGGGGAATGTCATCACTGAAGCTTTCTTT